The 25 T cell receptor beta chains presented below share a single source sample, sequenced in a study of cytomegalovirus exposure and HLA in healthy donors. The PCR used 60 Vbeta and 13 Jbeta primers. Produced via immunoSEQ multiplex PCR; TCRdb's table is partial and in-frame only. The sample holds about 190,000 clones; under 85% are singletons and the top ten take around 1.6%. The specimen was PBMCs. Receptors originate from a woman under 30 in good health and CMV-seronegative.

This chain links TRBV4-2 with TRBJ2-5, with 8 bases matching TRBD2. Germline V gene sequence: CDR1 LGHNA, CDR2 YNFKEQ. The CDR3 runs 16 residues. The ends lost 5 bases at V and 2 bases at J; junction bases unmatched: 10. CDR3 amino acids: CASSETSGEIQETQYF. CDR3 sequence (DNA): TGTGCCAGCAGCGAAACTAGCGGAGAGATTCAAGAGACCCAGTACTTC.

The gene calls are TRBV5-1 and TRBJ1-1, with TRBD1 identical over 9 bases. Germline values: CDR1 SGHRS, CDR2 YFSETQ. Losses at the gene ends were 7 bases for V and 5 bases for J; bases not matched to a gene: 9. The CDR3 has 14 residues. The CDR3 spells CASQTRQGGTEAFF. The CDR3 bases are TGCGCCAGCCAAACCCGACAGGGGGGAACTGAAGCTTTCTTT.

This rearrangement joins TRBV7-9 to TRBJ1-2, with D unclear. The V and J ends lost 2 bases and 3 bases respectively, with 22 bases between them. This CDR3 is built from 18 residues. Germline V gene lookup returns CDR1 SEHNR and CDR2 FQNEAQ (reference sequence). The CDR3 nucleotides read TGTGCCAGCAGCTTACTGGTGGGAGGCCTCCGAGAGGACTATGGCTACACCTTC. Its protein is CASSLLVGGLREDYGYTF.

V and J are TRBV6-6 and TRBJ1-2; D is perhaps TRBD1 (6 bases). Per germline, CDR1 MNHNY and CDR2 SVGAGI (reference sequence). The CDR3 has 14 amino acids. V gave up 7 bases and J gave up 4 bases, with 16 bases separating them. Here the CDR3 DNA reads TGTGCCAGCACCAGACAGGCGACTATCTATGGCTACACCTTC. Its translation is CASTRQATIYGYTF.

This rearrangement joins TRBV23-1 to TRBJ2-4; TRBD1 matches at 7 bases. TRBV23-1 is designated an ORF whose function remains uncertain. The CDR3 runs 17 residues. J gave up 1 base and V 0 bases, and 6 bases lay outside the gene matches. Here the CDR3 DNA reads TGCGCCAGCAGTCAATCGAAGGGGGCTTGGGCCAAAAACATTCAGTACTTC. Its protein is CASSQSKGAWAKNIQYF.

This chain connects TRBV7-8 to TRBJ2-7, with 11 bases fitting TRBD2. Germline CDR1 SGHVS, CDR2 FQNEAQ. V trimming: 5 bases; J trimming: 6 bases; junction bases outside the gene matches: 12. This CDR3 has 16 amino acids. The CDR3 DNA reads TGTGCCAGCAGCGAAGGGACTAGCGGAGACGGTACCGAGCAGTACTTC. Protein product: CASSEGTSGDGTEQYF.

This chain uses TRBV7-2 with TRBJ2-3; D possibly corresponds to TRBD1 (6 bases). The CDR3 extends over 14 amino acids. Germline CDR1 reads SGHTA; CDR2 reads FQGNSA. V lost 2 bases, J lost 2 bases, and 8 bases lay in between. The CDR3 sequence is CASSLRTATDTQYF. The CDR3 bases are TGTGCCAGCAGCTTAAGGACAGCCACAGATACGCAGTATTTT. The variable domain in full, with the rest retrieved from reference TRBV7-2 and TRBJ2-3, is GAGVSQSPSNKVTEKGKDVELRCDPISGHTALYWYRQSLGQGLEFLIYFQGNSAPDKSGLPSDRFSAERTGGSVSTLTIQRTQQEDSAVYLCASSLRTATDTQYFGPGTRLTVL.

The V and J genes are TRBV27 and TRBJ2-1; 11 nucleotides align to TRBD2. The germline V gene encodes CDR1 MNHEY and CDR2 SMNVEV (reference sequence). The CDR3 loop spans 18 amino acids. With V trimmed by 8 bases and J by 1 base, 13 bases remained unmatched. The CDR3: CASGRLLAGVISYNEQFF. In nucleotides, the CDR3 is TGTGCCAGCGGACGCTTACTAGCGGGAGTCATTTCCTACAATGAGCAGTTCTTC.

V usage is TRBV7-2 and J usage is TRBJ1-2, with D tentatively TRBD1 (5 bases). V shed 4 bases and J shed 13 bases, with 16 bases lying between them. The CDR3 runs 12 residues. Per the germline V gene, CDR1 is SGHTA and CDR2 is FQGNSA. The DNA for the CDR3 is TGTGCCAGCAGCTCGGGGGACCGAGGGTGCACCTTC. As protein: CASSSGDRGCTF.

V gene TRBV15 combines with J gene TRBJ2-7; 10 bases agree with TRBD2. Germline CDR1 LNHNV, CDR2 YYDKDF (reference sequence). Germline trimming cut 8 bases from V and 1 base from J; bases unmatched to any gene: 2. The CDR3 is 13 residues long. CDR3 in DNA: TGTGCCACCGGAGCGGGAGGGTCCTACGAGCAGTACTTC. This codes for CATGAGGSYEQYF.

The genes are TRBV28 and TRBJ2-7; 7 nucleotides match TRBD1. With V trimmed by 6 bases and J by 2 bases, 7 bases remained unmatched. CDR3 length: 14 residues. Germline CDR1 reads MDHEN; CDR2 reads SYDVKM. CDR3 nucleotide sequence: TGTGCCAGCAGCATGGGACAGCCCGCCTACGAGCAGTACTTC. As protein: CASSMGQPAYEQYF.

The chain recombines TRBV30 with TRBJ2-2; the match to TRBD1 covers 9 bases. The CDR3 is 16 residues long. The V segment lost 0 bases and the J segment 1 base; nucleotides outside the gene matches: 3. Germline V gives CDR1 GTSNPN, CDR2 SVGIG (reference sequence). The CDR3 nucleotides are TGTGCCTGGAGTGTACTGGGACAGGGGAACACCGGGGAGCTGTTTTTT. It yields the protein CAWSVLGQGNTGELFF.

The chain carries TRBV5-8 and TRBJ2-1; 11 nucleotides agree with TRBD2. After removal of 0 bases from V and 3 bases from J, the junction contained 5 bases not matched to a gene. The CDR3 runs to 17 residues. CDR1 and CDR2 from the germline V gene are SGHTS and YDEGEE. CDR3 nucleotides: TGTGCCAGCAGCTTGGGACTAGCGGGGAGCGGCTACAATGAGCAGTTCTTC. Translating gives CASSLGLAGSGYNEQFF.

This rearrangement joins TRBV11-3 to TRBJ2-1; 13 bases match TRBD2. Germline V gene data show CDR1 as SGHNT and CDR2 as YENEEA. Losses at the gene ends were 5 bases for V and 7 bases for J; bases not matched to a gene: 11. The CDR3 covers 17 residues. CDR3 sequence (DNA): TGTGCCAGCAGCCCCGGACTAGCGGGAGTCGGGAGTAATGAGCAGTTCTTC. Protein: CASSPGLAGVGSNEQFF. The full variable domain, rest sourced from reference TRBV11-3 and TRBJ2-1, is EAGVVQSPRYKIIEKKQPVAFWCNPISGHNTLYWYLQNLGQGPELLIRYENEEAVDDSQLPKDRFSAERLKGVDSTLKIQPAELGDSAVYLCASSPGLAGVGSNEQFFGPGTRLTVL.

Points on this clone: At one end the junction does not follow the germline gene, possibly because of a read error. The chain is built from TRBV7-9 and TRBJ1-1, with a weak D call TRBD1 (5 bases). The CDR3 is 12 residues long. Germline lookup yields CDR1 SEHNR and CDR2 FQNEAQ (reference sequence). CDR3 amino acids: CASRSGNNEAFF. The CDR3 DNA sequence: TGTGCCAGCAGGTCAGGGAACAATGAAGCTTTCTTT.

This clone was detected once. The rearrangement uses TRBV23-1 and TRBJ1-5; no clear D gene. TRBV23-1 is an open reading frame whose function is uncertain. The CDR3 spans 15 residues. Trimming took 5 bases from V and 0 from J, leaving 11 bases between them. CDR3 protein: CASSVRPISNQPQHF. In DNA, the CDR3 is TGCGCCAGCAGTGTCAGGCCCATTAGCAATCAGCCCCAGCATTTT.

The V call is TRBV7-8, the J call TRBJ1-2, with TRBD1 matching over 7 bases. Germline V gene data show CDR1 as SGHVS and CDR2 as FQNEAQ. V lost 1 base to trimming and J lost 7 bases; unmatched junction nucleotides: 15. The CDR3 totals 17 residues. Here the CDR3 DNA reads TGTGCCAGCAGCTTAGGACCCCAAGAGGGGACAGCCCGTGGCTACACCTTC. It translates to CASSLGPQEGTARGYTF. Together with reference TRBV7-8 and TRBJ1-2, the CDR3 gives the full variable domain: GAGVSQSPRYKVAKRGQDVALRCDPISGHVSLFWYQQALGQGPEFLTYFQNEAQLDKSGLPSDRFFAERPEGSVSTLKIQRTQQEDSAVYLCASSLGPQEGTARGYTFGSGTRLTVV.

The rearrangement uses TRBV19 and TRBJ2-1; 8 positions agree with TRBD2. CDR1 is LNHDA, CDR2 SQIVND, per germline (reference sequence). The CDR3 is made up of 15 amino acids. V shed 4 bases, J shed 5 bases, and the junction held 7 bases outside the gene matches. The CDR3 spells CASSTRGSGDNEQFF. For the CDR3, the DNA is TGTGCCAGTAGTACCCGGGGTAGCGGGGACAATGAGCAGTTCTTC.

The chain uses TRBV28 and TRBJ1-2; 8 bases are shared with TRBD1. CDR1 and CDR2 from the germline V gene are MDHEN and SYDVKM. The CDR3 is 14 amino acids. V trimming: 6 bases; J trimming: 5 bases; junction bases outside the gene matches: 8. The chain's CDR3 is CASSSGQDSYGYTF. The DNA of the CDR3 is TGTGCCAGCAGCTCGGGACAGGACTCTTATGGCTACACCTTC.

The chain joins TRBV7-2 to TRBJ1-2, with D maybe TRBD1 (6 bases). V lost 5 bases and J lost 0, with 10 bases in between. Per the germline V gene, CDR1 is SGHTA and CDR2 is FQGNSA. The CDR3 totals 14 residues. The CDR3 spells CASSETGTNYGYTF. The CDR3 DNA sequence: TGTGCCAGCAGCGAAACAGGGACTAACTATGGCTACACCTTC.

The V and J genes are TRBV5-1 and TRBJ1-4; D possibly corresponds to TRBD1 (6 bases). Trimming pared 0 bases from V and 4 bases from J, leaving 10 bases between. The germline CDR1 and CDR2 sequences are SGHRS and YFSETQ. This CDR3 comprises 15 residues. Written as DNA, the CDR3 is TGCGCCAGCAGCTTGGAGGGCAGGGGTAATGAAAAACTGTTTTTT. Protein product: CASSLEGRGNEKLFF.

CDR3 amino acids: CASSLLPRRGSTDTQYF. CDR3 in DNA: TGTGCCAGCAGCTTGCTCCCCCGCAGGGGTAGCACAGATACGCAGTATTTT. V usage is TRBV5-4 and J usage is TRBJ2-3, with D perhaps matching TRBD1 (6 bases). Trimming left V 1 base short and J 0 bases short, with 15 bases between. The CDR3 sequence is 17 residues long. Germline V gives CDR1 SGHNT, CDR2 YYREEE (reference sequence).

This sequence joins TRBV19 and TRBJ2-5; D is perhaps TRBD2 (6 bases). Deletions cut 3 bases from V and 3 bases from J, with 8 bases between. CDR3 size: 13 residues. Germline V gene sequence: CDR1 LNHDA, CDR2 SQIVND (reference sequence). In nucleotides, the CDR3 is TGTGCCAGTAGTATCCGACTAGAAGAGACCCAGTACTTC. Translating gives CASSIRLEETQYF.

The count of this clone is one. J is TRBJ2-1 and V is TRBV6-5, with 8 positions matching TRBD1. The CDR3 extends over 16 amino acids. Looked up from germline, CDR1 is MNHEY and CDR2 is SVGAGI. The trim removed 0 bases at V and 2 bases at J, leaving 3 bases unmatched. This CDR3 is CASSYSGRGPYNEQFF. CDR3 nucleotides: TGTGCCAGCAGTTACTCAGGCAGGGGGCCCTACAATGAGCAGTTCTTC.

The sample holds a few counts of this clone. The chain couples TRBV2 to TRBJ1-1; weak D call: TRBD1 (5 bases). Germline V gives CDR1 SNHLY, CDR2 FYNNEI. This CDR3 spans 15 amino acids. V was clipped by 2 bases and J by 1 base, with 11 bases between them. The CDR3 region is CASSERAGKNTEAFF. CDR3 sequence (DNA): TGTGCCAGCAGTGAACGGGCAGGGAAGAACACTGAAGCTTTCTTT.